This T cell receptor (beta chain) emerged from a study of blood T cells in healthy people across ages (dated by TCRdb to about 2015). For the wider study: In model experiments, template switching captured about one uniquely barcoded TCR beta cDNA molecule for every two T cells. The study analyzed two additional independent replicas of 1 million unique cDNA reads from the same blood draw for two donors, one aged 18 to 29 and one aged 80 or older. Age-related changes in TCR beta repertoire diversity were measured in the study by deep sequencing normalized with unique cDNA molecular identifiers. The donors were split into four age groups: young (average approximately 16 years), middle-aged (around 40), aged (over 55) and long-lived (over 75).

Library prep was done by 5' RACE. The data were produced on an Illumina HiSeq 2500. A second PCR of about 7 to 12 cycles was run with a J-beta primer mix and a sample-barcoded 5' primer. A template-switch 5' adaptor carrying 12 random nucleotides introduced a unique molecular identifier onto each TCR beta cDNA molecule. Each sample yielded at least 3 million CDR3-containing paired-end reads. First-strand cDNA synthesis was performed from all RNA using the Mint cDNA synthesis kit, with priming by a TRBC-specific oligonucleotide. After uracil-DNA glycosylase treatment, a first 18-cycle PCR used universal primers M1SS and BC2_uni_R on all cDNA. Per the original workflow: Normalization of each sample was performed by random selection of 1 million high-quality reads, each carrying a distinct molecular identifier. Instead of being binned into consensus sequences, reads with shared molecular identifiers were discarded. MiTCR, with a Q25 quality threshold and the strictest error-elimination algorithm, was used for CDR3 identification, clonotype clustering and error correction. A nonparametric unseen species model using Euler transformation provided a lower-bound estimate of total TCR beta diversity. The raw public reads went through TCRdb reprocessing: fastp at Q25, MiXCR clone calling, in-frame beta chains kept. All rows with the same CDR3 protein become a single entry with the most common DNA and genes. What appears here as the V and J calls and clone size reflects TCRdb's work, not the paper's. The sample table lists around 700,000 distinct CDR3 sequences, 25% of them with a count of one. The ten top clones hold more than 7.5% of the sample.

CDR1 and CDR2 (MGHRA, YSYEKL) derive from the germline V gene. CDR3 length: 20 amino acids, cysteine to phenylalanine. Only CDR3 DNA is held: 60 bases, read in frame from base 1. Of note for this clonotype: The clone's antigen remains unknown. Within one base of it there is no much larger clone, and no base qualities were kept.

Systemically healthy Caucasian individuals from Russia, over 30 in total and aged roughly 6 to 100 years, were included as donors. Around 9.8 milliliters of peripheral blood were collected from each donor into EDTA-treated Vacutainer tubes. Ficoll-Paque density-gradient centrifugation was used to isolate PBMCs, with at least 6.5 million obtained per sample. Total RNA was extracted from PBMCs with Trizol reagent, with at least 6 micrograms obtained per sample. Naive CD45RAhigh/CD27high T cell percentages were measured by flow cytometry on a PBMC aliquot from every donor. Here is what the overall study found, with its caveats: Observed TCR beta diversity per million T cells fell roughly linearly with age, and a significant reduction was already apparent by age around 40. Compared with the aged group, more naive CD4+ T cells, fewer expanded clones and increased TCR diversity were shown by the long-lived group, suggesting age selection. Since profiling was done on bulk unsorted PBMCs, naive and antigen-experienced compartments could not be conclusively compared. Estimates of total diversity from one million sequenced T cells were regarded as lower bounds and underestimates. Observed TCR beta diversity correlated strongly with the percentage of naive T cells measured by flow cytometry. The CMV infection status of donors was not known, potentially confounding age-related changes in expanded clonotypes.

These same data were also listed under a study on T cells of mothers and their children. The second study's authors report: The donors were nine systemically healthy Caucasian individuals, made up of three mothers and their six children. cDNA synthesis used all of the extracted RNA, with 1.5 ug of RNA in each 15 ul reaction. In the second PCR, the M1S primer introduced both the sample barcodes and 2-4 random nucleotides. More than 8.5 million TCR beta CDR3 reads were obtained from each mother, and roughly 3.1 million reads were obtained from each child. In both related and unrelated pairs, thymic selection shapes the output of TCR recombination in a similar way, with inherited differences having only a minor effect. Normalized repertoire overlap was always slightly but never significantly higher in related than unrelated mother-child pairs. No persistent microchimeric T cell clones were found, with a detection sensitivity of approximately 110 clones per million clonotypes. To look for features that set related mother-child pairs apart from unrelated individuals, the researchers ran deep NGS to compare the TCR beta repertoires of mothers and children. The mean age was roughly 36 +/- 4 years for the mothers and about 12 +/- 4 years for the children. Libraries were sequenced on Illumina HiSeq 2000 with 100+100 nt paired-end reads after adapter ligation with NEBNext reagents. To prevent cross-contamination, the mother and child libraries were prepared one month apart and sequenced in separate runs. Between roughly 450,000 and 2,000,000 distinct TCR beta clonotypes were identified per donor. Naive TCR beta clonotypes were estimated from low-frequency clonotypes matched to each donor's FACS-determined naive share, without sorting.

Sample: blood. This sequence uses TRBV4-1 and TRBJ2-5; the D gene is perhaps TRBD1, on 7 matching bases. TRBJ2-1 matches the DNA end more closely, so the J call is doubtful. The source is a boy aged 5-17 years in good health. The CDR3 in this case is CASSPRTGSGVRDVYNEQFF. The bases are TGCGCCAGCAGCCCCCGGACAGGCTCGGGAGTGAGGGACGTCTACAATGAGCAGTTCTTC.